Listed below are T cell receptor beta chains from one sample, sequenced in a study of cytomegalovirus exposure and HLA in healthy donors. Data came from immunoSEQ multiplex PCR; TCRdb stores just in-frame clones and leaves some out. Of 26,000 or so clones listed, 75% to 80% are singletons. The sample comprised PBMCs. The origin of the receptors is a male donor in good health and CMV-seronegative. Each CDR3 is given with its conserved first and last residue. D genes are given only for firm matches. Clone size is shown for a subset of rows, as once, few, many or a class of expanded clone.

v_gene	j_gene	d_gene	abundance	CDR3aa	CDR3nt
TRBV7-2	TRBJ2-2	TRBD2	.	CASSFYSGRNTGELFF	TGTGCCAGCAGCTTCTATAGCGGGAGGAACACCGGGGAGCTGTTTTTT
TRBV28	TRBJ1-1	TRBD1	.	CASSWDRVGSTEAFF	TGTGCCAGCAGCTGGGACAGGGTAGGAAGCACTGAAGCTTTCTTT
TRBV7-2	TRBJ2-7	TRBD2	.	CASSLFWLAGSNEQYF	TGTGCCAGCAGCTTATTCTGGCTAGCGGGATCCAACGAGCAGTACTTC
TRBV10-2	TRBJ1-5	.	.	CASSESRRVKPQHF	TGCGCCAGCAGTGAGTCGAGGAGGGTCAAGCCCCAGCATTTT
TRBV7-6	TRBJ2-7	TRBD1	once	CASSLEGPGQQISYEQYF	TGTGCCAGCAGCTTAGAGGGTCCGGGACAGCAAATCTCCTACGAGCAGTACTTC
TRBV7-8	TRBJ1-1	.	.	CASSLSAMSGLVAFF	TGTGCCAGCAGCTTATCCGCGATGTCGGGACTGGTGGCTTTCTTT
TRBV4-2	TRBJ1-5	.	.	CASSRARAGVGSNQPQHF	TGTGCCAGCAGCCGGGCCCGGGCGGGCGTTGGATCAAATCAGCCCCAGCATTTT
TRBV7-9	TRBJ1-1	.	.	CSSGPLRGADTEAFF	TGTTCCAGCGGACCCCTGCGGGGAGCGGACACTGAAGCTTTCTTT
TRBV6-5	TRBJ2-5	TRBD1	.	CASSYNRDSSQYF	TGTGCCAGCAGTTATAACCGGGACAGTTCCCAGTACTTC
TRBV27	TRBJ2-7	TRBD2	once	CASSETSGNSYEQYF	TGTGCCAGCAGTGAGACTAGCGGTAACTCCTACGAGCAGTACTTC
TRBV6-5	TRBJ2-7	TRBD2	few	CASSRSGSFHYEQYF	TGTGCCAGCAGCCGTAGCGGGAGTTTCCATTACGAGCAGTACTTC
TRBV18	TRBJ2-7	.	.	CASSTGNGYEQYF	TGTGCCAGCTCTACAGGGAATGGCTACGAGCAGTACTTC
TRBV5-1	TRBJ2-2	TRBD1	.	CASSFAGTGVAGELFF	TGCGCCAGCAGCTTCGCCGGGACAGGGGTTGCCGGGGAGCTGTTTTTT
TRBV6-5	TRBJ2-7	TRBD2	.	CASSYSGLAGYEQYF	TGTGCCAGCAGTTACTCGGGACTAGCGGGGTACGAGCAGTACTTC
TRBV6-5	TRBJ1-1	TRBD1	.	CATDGTGGKAFF	TGTGCCACCGACGGGACAGGGGGCAAAGCTTTCTTT
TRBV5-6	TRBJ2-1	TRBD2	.	CASSLALGLAGNEQFF	TGTGCCAGCAGCTTAGCGCTGGGACTAGCGGGAAATGAGCAGTTCTTC
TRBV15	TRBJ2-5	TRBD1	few	CATGRQGQETQYF	TGTGCCACCGGCAGACAGGGGCAAGAGACCCAGTACTTC
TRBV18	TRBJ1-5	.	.	CASSAGEYSNQPQHF	TGTGCCAGCTCAGCCGGAGAGTATAGCAATCAGCCCCAGCATTTT
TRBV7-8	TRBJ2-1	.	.	CASSFREPEYNEQFF	TGTGCCAGCAGCTTCCGTGAGCCTGAATACAATGAGCAGTTCTTC
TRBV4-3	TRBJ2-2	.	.	CASSLRADNTGELFF	TGCGCCAGCAGCCTGCGAGCGGATAACACCGGGGAGCTGTTTTTT
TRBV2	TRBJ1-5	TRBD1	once	CASNPGTGGNQPQHF	TGTGCCAGCAACCCCGGGACAGGGGGCAATCAGCCCCAGCATTTT
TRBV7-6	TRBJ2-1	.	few	CASSRRGDNEQFF	TGTGCCAGCAGCCGCAGGGGGGACAATGAGCAGTTCTTC
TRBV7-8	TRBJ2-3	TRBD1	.	CASSLHRGRVSTDTQYF	TGTGCCAGCAGCTTACACAGGGGGCGTGTGAGCACAGATACGCAGTATTTT
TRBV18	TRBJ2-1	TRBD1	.	CASSPETGGGNEQFF	TGTGCCAGCTCACCAGAGACAGGGGGCGGAAATGAGCAGTTCTTC
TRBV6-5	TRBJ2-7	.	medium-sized	CASRTARHEQYF	TGTGCCAGCAGAACCGCCAGGCACGAGCAGTACTTC
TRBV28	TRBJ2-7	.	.	CASHAGGRSPYEQYF	TGTGCCAGCCACGCCGGGGGGCGATCACCCTACGAGCAGTACTTC
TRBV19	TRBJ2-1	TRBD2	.	CASSAGGPYNEQFF	TGTGCCAGTAGCGCGGGGGGCCCGTACAATGAGCAGTTCTTC
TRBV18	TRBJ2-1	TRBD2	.	CASSPVSSGNYNEQFF	TGTGCCAGCTCACCCGTCTCGAGCGGGAACTACAATGAGCAGTTCTTC
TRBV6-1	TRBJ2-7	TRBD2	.	CASSEVSGSPYEQYF	TGTGCCAGCAGTGAAGTAAGCGGGAGCCCCTACGAGCAGTACTTC
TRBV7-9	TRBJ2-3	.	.	CASSSRAWRDRSTTDTQYF	TGCGCCAGCAGCTCCCGTGCGTGGCGGGACCGTAGTACCACAGATACGCAGTATTTT
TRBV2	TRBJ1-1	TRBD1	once	CASSVGTGGEKNTEAFF	TGTGCCAGCAGTGTTGGGACAGGGGGCGAAAAGAACACTGAAGCTTTCTTT